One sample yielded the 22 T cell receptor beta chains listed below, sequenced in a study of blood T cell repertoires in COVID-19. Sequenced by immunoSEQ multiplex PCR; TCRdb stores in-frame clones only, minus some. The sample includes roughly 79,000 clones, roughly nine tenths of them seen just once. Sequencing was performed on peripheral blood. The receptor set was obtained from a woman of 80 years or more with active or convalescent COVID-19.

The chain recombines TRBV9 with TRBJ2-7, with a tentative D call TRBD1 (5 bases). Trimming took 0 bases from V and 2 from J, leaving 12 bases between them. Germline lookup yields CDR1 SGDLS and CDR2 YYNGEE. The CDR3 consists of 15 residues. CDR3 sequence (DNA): TGTGCCAGCAGCGTAGATCCAGGGTCAACCTACGAGCAGTACTTC. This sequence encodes CASSVDPGSTYEQYF.

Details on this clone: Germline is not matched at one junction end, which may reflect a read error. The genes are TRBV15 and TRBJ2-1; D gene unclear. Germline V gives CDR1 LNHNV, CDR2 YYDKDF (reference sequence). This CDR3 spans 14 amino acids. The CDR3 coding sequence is TGTGCCACCAGCAGAGGGATCACCTTAGGAGATCAGATCTTC. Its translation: CATSRGITLGDQIF.

The CDR3 region has the DNA TGCGCCAGCAGCCACGGAACCGGGACTAGCGGGGGGAAGCAGTTCTTC. Its protein is CASSHGTGTSGGKQFF. J is TRBJ2-1 and V is TRBV4-1; 15 bases are a match to TRBD2. The CDR3 totals 16 residues. Germline CDR1 and CDR2: MGHRA and YSYEKL. V was clipped by 3 bases and J by 11 bases; unmatched bases: 8.

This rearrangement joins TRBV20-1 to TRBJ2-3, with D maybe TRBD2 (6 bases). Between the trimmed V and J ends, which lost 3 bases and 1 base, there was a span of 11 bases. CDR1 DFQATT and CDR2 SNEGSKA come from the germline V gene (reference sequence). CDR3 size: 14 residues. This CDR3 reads CSASIAERTDTQYF. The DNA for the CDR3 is TGCAGTGCTAGTATAGCGGAACGCACAGATACGCAGTATTTT.

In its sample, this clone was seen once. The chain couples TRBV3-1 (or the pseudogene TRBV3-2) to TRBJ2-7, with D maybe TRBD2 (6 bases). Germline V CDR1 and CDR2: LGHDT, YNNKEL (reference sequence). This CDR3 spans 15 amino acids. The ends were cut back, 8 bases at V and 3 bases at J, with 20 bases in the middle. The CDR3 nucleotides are TGTGCCAGCGGGTTTGCCGGAGTGGGGGGCTACGAGCAGTACTTC. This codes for CASGFAGVGGYEQYF.

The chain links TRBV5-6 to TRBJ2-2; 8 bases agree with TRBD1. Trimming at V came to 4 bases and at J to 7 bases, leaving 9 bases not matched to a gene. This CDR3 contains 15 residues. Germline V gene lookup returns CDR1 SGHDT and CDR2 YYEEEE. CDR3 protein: CASSDGTGSGGELFF. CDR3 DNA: TGTGCCAGCAGCGACGGGACAGGTAGCGGCGGGGAGCTGTTTTTT.

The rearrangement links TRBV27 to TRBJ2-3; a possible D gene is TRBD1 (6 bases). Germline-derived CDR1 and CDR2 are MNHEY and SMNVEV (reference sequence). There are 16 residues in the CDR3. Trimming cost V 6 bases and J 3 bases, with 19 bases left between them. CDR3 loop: CASRITGINPTDTQYF. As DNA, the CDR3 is TGTGCCAGCAGGATCACAGGGATCAATCCTACAGATACGCAGTATTTT.

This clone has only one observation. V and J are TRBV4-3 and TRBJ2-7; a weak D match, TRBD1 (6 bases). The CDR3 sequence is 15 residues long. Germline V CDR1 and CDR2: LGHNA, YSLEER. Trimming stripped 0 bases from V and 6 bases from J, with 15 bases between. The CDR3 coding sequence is TGCGCCAGCAGCCAAGATAGGGGGAGTGCTTTCGAGCAGTACTTC. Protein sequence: CASSQDRGSAFEQYF.

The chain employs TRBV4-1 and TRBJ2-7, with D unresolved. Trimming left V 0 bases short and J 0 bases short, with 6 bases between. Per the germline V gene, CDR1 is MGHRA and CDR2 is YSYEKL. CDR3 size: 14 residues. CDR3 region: CASSQEADSYEQYF. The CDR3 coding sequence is TGCGCCAGCAGCCAAGAGGCAGACTCCTACGAGCAGTACTTC.

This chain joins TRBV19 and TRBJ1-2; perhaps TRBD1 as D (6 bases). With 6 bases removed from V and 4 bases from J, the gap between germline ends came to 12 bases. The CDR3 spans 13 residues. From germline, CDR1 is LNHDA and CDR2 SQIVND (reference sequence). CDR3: CASRGGRGYGYTF. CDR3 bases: TGTGCCAGTAGAGGTGGCAGGGGCTATGGCTACACCTTC.

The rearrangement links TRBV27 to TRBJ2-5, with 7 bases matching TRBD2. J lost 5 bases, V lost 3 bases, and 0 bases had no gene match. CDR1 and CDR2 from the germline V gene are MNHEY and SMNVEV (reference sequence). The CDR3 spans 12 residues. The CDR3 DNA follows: TGTGCCAGCAGTTTTAGCGGGGAGACCCAGTACTTC. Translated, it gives CASSFSGETQYF.

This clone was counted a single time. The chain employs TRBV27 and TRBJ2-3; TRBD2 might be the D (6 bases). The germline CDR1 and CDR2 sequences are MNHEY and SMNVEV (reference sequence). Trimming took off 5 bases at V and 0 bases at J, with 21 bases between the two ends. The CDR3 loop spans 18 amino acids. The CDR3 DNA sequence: TGTGCCAGCAGTCTTGGGGGGATGCTAGGTCCCAGCACAGATACGCAGTATTTT. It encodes CASSLGGMLGPSTDTQYF.

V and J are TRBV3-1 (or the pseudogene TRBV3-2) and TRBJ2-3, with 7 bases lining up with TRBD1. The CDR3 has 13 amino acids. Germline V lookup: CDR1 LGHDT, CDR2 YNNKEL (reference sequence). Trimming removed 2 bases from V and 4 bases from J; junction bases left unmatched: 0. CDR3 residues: CASSQQGADTQYF. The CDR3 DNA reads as TGTGCCAGCAGCCAACAGGGGGCAGATACGCAGTATTTT.

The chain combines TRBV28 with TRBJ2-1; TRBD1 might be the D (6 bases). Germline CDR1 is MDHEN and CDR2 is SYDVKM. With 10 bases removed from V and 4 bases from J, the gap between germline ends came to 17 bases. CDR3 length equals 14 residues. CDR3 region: CATRAGTTYNEQFF. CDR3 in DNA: TGTGCCACCCGAGCCGGGACAACTTACAATGAGCAGTTCTTC.

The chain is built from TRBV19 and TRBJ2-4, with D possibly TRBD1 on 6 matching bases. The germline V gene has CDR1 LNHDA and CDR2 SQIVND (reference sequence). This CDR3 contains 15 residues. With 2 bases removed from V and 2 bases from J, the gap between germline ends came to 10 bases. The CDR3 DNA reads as TGTGCCAGTAGTATACAGGGGCGGACCAAAAACATTCAGTACTTC. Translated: CASSIQGRTKNIQYF.

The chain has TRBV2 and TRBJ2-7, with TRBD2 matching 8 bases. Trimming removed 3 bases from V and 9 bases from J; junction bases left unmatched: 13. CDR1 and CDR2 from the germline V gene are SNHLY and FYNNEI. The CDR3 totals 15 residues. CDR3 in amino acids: CASSEDSGRSFWQYF. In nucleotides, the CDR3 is TGTGCCAGCAGTGAGGACAGCGGGAGAAGTTTCTGGCAGTACTTC.

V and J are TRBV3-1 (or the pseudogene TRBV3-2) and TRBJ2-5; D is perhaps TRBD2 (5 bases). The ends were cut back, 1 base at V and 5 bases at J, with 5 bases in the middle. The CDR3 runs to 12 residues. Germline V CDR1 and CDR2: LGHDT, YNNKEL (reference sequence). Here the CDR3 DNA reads TGTGCCAGCAGCCAAGGAGGGGAGACCCAGTACTTC. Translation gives CASSQGGETQYF.

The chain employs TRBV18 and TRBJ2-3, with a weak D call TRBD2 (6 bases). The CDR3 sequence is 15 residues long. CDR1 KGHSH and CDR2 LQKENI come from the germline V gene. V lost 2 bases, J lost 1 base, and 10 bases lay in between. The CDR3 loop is CASSPTSSGTDTQYF. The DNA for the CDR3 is TGTGCCAGCTCACCAACCTCTAGCGGCACAGATACGCAGTATTTT. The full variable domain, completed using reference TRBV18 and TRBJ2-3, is NAGVMQNPRHLVRRRGQEARLRCSPMKGHSHVYWYRQLPEEGLKFMVYLQKENIIDESGMPKERFSAEFPKEGPSILRIQQVVRGDSAAYFCASSPTSSGTDTQYFGPGTRLTVL.

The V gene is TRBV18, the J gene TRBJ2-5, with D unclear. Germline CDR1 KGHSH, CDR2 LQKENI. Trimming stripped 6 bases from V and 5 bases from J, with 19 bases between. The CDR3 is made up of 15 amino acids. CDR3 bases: TGTGCCAGCTCCTTCTCTGGCGGAGACGGGGAGACCCAGTACTTC. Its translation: CASSFSGGDGETQYF.

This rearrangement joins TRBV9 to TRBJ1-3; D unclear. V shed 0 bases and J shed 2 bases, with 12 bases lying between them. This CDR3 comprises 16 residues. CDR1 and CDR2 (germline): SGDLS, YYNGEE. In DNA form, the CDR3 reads TGTGCCAGCAGCGTAGGAGCTGAGGGCCCTGGAAACACCATATATTTT. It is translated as CASSVGAEGPGNTIYF.

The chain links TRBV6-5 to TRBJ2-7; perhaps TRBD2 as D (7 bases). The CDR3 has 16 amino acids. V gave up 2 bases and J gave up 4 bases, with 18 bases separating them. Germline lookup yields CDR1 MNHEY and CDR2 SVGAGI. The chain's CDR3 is CASSYRAAGQGYEQYF. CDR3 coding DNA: TGTGCCAGCAGTTACCGTGCAGCGGGACAAGGGTACGAGCAGTACTTC.

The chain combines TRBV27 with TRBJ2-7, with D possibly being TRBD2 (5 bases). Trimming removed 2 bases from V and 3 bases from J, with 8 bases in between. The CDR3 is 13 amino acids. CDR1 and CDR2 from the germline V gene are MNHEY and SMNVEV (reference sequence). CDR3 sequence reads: CASSLGGGYEQYF. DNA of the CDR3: TGTGCCAGCAGTTTAGGAGGCGGCTACGAGCAGTACTTC.